This T cell receptor (beta chain) was obtained from a study of blood T cell repertoires in COVID-19. Overall study: Sites in the United States, Italy and Spain provided acute and convalescent COVID-19 samples.

Followed longitudinally, the Seattle patients had been enrolled during active infection. In the source study's methods: Estimates of nucleated cell counts were drawn from the amplification of reference gene primers. Here immunoSEQ multiplex PCR was the method, and the copy in TCRdb shows in-frame clones only, minus some. V and J calls and clone size are as listed in that table; D and trimming were resolved from the DNA. The data show about 64,000 clones, about 88% seen once. Germline V CDR1 and CDR2: SGDLS, YYNGEE. The CDR3 has 17 residues. V trimming: 0 bases; J trimming: 4 bases; junction bases outside the gene matches: 9.

The gene calls are TRBV9 and TRBJ2-5; 10 bases map to TRBD2. The TCR sequence derives from an older woman with COVID-19, enrolled during active disease. Sequencing used peripheral blood. The CDR3 loop reads CASSVANTAGGLETQYF. The CDR3 region has the DNA TGTGCCAGCAGCGTAGCTAACACAGCGGGGGGGCTAGAGACCCAGTACTTC.